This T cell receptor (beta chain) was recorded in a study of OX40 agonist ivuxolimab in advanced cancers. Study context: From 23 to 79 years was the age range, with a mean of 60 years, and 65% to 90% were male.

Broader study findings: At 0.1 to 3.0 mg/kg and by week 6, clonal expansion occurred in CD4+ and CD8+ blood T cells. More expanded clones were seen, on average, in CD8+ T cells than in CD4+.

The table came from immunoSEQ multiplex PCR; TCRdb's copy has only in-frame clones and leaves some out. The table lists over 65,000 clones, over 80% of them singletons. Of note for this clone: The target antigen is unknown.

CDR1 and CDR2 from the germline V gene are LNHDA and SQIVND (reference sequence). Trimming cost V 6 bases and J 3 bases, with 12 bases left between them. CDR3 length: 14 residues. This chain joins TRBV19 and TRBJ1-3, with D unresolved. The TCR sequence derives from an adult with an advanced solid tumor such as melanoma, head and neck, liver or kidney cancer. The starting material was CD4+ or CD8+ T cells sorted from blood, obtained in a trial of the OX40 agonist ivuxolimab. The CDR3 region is CASRWTGGGNTIYF. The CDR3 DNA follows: TGTGCCAGTAGGTGGACGGGAGGTGGAAACACCATATATTTT.